This T cell receptor (beta chain) was identified in a study of cytotoxic CD8 clonotypes in ibrutinib-treated CLL. About the research overall: There were, on average, approximately 260,000 productive templates and approximately 94,000 productive rearrangements per sample.

TCRdb's table, derived via immunoSEQ multiplex PCR, lists solely in-frame clones and lacks some. This table has about 130,000 clones, approximately 85% appearing once. The study's findings and limits: The study found clonality rose at ibrutinib response, then fell toward baseline at progression. Clonality correlated strongly with circulating CD8+ T cells and exceeded age-matched healthy donors at baseline. Progressing patients had sampling times that differed from those of sustained-remission patients.

This CDR3 spans 16 amino acids. V shed 0 bases, J shed 5 bases, and the junction held 9 bases outside the gene matches. The V gene's germline CDR1 is SGDLS and CDR2 YYNGEE. With regard to this clone: Antigen: not known.

The J gene is TRBJ2-7, the V gene TRBV9; 9 bases are shared with TRBD1. The sequencing used PBMCs, collected after 24 months of ibrutinib treatment. The receptor's source is a human donor with chronic lymphocytic leukemia. Written as DNA, the CDR3 is TGTGCCAGCAGCGTAGGGGGGACAGGGTTGTCCCACGAGCAGTACTTC. This sequence encodes CASSVGGTGLSHEQYF.